In its sample, the clone carrying this TCR beta chain was seen a few times. What it binds is unknown. Separation from the roughly 700-subject first cohort characterized the approximately 120-subject validation cohort, to which the donors belonged. This table comes from immunoSEQ multiplex PCR, and its TCRdb copy is limited to in-frame clones, with some not included. The data show approximately 160,000 clones, with roughly nine tenths seen just once and around 10% held by the top ten. V was clipped by 2 bases and J by 2 bases, with 9 bases between them. CDR3 length: 14 amino acids. Germline CDR1 reads ENHRY; CDR2 reads SYGVKD. The sample comes from a study of cytomegalovirus exposure and HLA in healthy donors. Study results and limitations: Altogether, some 170 TCR beta chains were recorded as cytomegalovirus-associated.

This TCR derives from a woman between 18 and 29 years old in good health and CMV-seropositive. The chain has TRBV10-3 and TRBJ1-1; D uncertain. The sequenced sample consisted of PBMCs. The CDR3 is CAISEDGKNTEAFF. The CDR3 nucleotides are TGTGCCATCAGTGAGGACGGGAAAAACACTGAAGCTTTCTTT.